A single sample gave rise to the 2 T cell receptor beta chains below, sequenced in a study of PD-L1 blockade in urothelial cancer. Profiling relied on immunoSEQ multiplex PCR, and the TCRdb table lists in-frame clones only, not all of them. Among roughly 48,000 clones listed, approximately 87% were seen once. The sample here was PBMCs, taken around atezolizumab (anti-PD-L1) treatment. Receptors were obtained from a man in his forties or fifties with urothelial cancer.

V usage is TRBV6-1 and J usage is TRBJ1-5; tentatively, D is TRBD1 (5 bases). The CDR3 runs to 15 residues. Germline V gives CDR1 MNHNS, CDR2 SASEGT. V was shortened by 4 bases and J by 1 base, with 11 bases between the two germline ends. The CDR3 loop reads CASSAGRGSNQPQHF. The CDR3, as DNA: TGTGCCAGCAGTGCGGGCCGGGGGAGCAATCAGCCCCAGCATTTT.

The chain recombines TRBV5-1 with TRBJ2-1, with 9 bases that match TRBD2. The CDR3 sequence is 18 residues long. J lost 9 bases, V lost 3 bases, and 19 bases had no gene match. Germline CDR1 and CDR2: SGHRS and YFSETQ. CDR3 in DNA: TGCGCCAGCAGCTCTATGACTCACTCTAGCGGGAAATCTTCTGAGCAGTTCTTC. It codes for CASSSMTHSSGKSSEQFF.